This T cell receptor (beta chain) was captured by sequencing in a study of Graves' ophthalmopathy and Graves' hyperthyroidism. Comments on this clonotype: Its antigen is unknown.

This CDR3 is 14 amino acids long. From germline, CDR1 is SGHTA and CDR2 FQGTGA. With 6 bases removed from V and 4 bases from J, the gap between germline ends came to 15 bases. New diagnoses, under 2 months' duration, and ages 18 to 65 characterized the hyperthyroidism patients. Researchers turned away patients with other autoimmune diseases, uncontrolled infections, pregnancy or lactation. Diagnoses were established from clinical symptoms, serum thyroxine, TRAb, thyroid ultrasound and orbital computed tomography. Whole-study findings and limits: Blood repertoires reportedly contained most expanded thyroid clonotypes above 0.001 frequency.

CDR3 regions of TCR beta were amplified from RNA transcripts. First-round RT-PCR employed HTBI primers, with a second-round multiplex PCR after it. TCRdb redid the calling of the multiplex PCR reads with MiXCR, one entry per CDR3 protein. The repertoire holds around 1,200,000 distinct CDR3 sequences, with about 35% as singletons. Material: peripheral blood or thyroid tissue (not recorded which). This TCR was recovered from an adult man with Graves' hyperthyroidism. The chain links TRBV7-3 to TRBJ2-5; the D call may be TRBD1 or TRBD2 (5 bases each). The CDR3 DNA reads as TGTGCCAGCAGTTACCGTCGGGGCCTAGAGACCCAGTACTTC. Its protein is CASSYRRGLETQYF. The full variable domain, with the rest looked up from reference TRBV7-3 and TRBJ2-5, is GAGVSQTPSNKVTEKGKYVELRCDPISGHTALYWYRQSLGQGPEFLIYFQGTGAADDSGLPNDRFFAVRPEGSVSTLKIQRTERGDSAVYLCASSYRRGLETQYFGPGTRLLVL.